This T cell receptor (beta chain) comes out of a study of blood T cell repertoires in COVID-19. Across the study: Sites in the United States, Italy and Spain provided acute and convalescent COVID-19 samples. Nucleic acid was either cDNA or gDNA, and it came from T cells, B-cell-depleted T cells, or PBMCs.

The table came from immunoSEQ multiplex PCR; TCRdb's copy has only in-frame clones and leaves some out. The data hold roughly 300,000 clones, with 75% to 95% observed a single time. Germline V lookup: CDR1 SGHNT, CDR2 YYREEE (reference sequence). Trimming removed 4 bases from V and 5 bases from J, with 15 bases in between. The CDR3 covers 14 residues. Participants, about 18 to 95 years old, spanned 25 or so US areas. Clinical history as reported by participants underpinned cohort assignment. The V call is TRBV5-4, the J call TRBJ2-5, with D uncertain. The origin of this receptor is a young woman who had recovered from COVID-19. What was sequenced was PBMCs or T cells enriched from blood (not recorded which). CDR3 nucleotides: TGTGCCAGCAGCCTATGGTCTGTCCCGGAGACCCAGTACTTC. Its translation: CASSLWSVPETQYF.